This entry concerns a single T cell receptor beta chain. Its cognate antigen is unknown. This specimen belongs to a study of T cell repertoires in cytomegalovirus infection. Overall study: Recently identified HLA-C-restricted and well-studied HLA-B-restricted CMV epitopes were used.

Points from the study as a whole: Ex vivo responses were dominated by HLA-C-restricted CMV-specific TCR beta clonotypes.

TCRdb reanalysed the reads using MiXCR and keeps one entry per CDR3 protein. The sample lists just under 500,000 distinct CDR3 sequences, roughly 34% seen once, with under 20% in the top ten. CDR3 length equals 13 residues. Deletions cut 5 bases from V and 1 base from J, with 5 bases between. Germline V lookup: CDR1 SGHTA, CDR2 FQGTGA. This clonotype originated in a human donor in good health (CMV status not recorded). Some clones in this sample may be carry-over from other donors' samples. The input for sequencing was cultured PBMCs, taken from culture after CMV antigen stimulation. The rearrangement joins TRBV7-3 to TRBJ2-2; D not resolved. The CDR3 DNA reads as TGTGCCAGCAGCCACGAGAACACCGGGGAGCTGTTTTTT. Translated, it gives CASSHENTGELFF. The full variable domain, completed using reference TRBV7-3 and TRBJ2-2, is GAGVSQTPSNKVTEKGKYVELRCDPISGHTALYWYRQSLGQGPEFLIYFQGTGAADDSGLPNDRFFAVRPEGSVSTLKIQRTERGDSAVYLCASSHENTGELFFGEGSRLTVL.